A selection of T cell receptor beta chains follows, all from one sample in a study of cytomegalovirus exposure and HLA in healthy donors. The repertoire was sequenced with immunoSEQ multiplex PCR; TCRdb's copy has only in-frame clones and lacks some. The table for this sample gives roughly 100,000 clones. The specimen sequenced was PBMCs. All receptors derive from a man aged 40-50 years in good health and CMV-seronegative. The CDR3 runs from the conserved cysteine through the conserved F or W. The D gene is left open where the match is weak.

v_call cdr3_length d_call cdr3_aa
TRBV19 17 - CASNKGRGTQLSNEQFF
TRBV6-6 12 - CASSPPESEQYF
TRBV9 15 TRBD1 CASSVETGGGEELFF
TRBV6-5 15 TRBD1 CASKGQVSSNQPQHF
TRBV9 12 - CASSVDGYGYTF
TRBV28 17 - CASAIGARRTSNQPQHF
TRBV2 17 TRBD2 CASSEPLGGPNTGELFF
TRBV6-5 12 TRBD1 CASSGQGETQYF
TRBV5-1 18 TRBD2 CASSPGLAGAPSGNEQFF
TRBV5-1 16 TRBD2 CASSLGSGGRTGELFF
TRBV15 16 TRBD2 CATSRAGSGRENIQYF
TRBV4-3 14 - CASSQGRADTEAFF
TRBV5-1 15 TRBD1 CASSPRQGENTEAFF
TRBV10-3 15 TRBD2 CAIASASGSTYEQYF
TRBV5-6 17 TRBD2 CASSLWVSGRAGDTQYF
TRBV5-1 15 TRBD1 CASSSGTGGTDTQYF
TRBV7-2 15 TRBD2 CASSPGLAGGQKRFF
TRBV9 13 - CASSVDGVGTQYF
TRBV9 15 - CASSVGGATNEKLFF
TRBV9 14 - CASSVSERVGTQYF
TRBV5-1 16 TRBD2 CASSLGLAGETDTQYF
TRBV9 17 - CASSAGPGTGLNYGYTF
TRBV28 14 - CASSFQSSTDTQYF
TRBV4-3 15 TRBD1 CASSQGPTGSYGYTF
TRBV6-5 11 TRBD1 CASRGQGAYTF
TRBV5-4 13 - CASSFSVVAEAFF
TRBV5-5 13 TRBD1 CASSLQGNQPQHF
TRBV10-1 17 TRBD2 CASSAGTSGGRGETQYF
TRBV5-1 14 - CASSYSGMNTEAFF
TRBV28 16 TRBD1 CASRLQGTGPGNEQFF
TRBV4-3 18 - CASSQDLGSVSLNTEAFF
TRBV10-2 11 - CASLISDTQYF
TRBV6-5 13 - CASRKKGEYEQYF
TRBV18 12 - CASSATRGEAFF
TRBV2 15 TRBD1 CASREYRGRNTEAFF
TRBV6-6 16 - CASSSGTPNSGNTIYF
TRBV5-4 14 TRBD1 CASRVDRATDTQYF
TRBV23-1 16 - CASSQKDREEAGELFF